The 19 T cell receptor beta chains below come from one sample, sequenced in a study of blood T cell repertoires in COVID-19. Using immunoSEQ multiplex PCR, the repertoire was profiled, and TCRdb retains in-frame clones only, with some absent. The table includes hundreds of thousands of clones, roughly nine tenths detected once. Sample: PBMCs or T cells enriched from blood (not recorded which). The receptors originated from a man aged 25 to 40 who had recovered from COVID-19.

The chain carries TRBV11-2 and TRBJ1-5; a possible D gene is TRBD1 (6 bases). The germline V and J ends were trimmed by 1 base and 6 bases, with 10 bases remaining between them. CDR1 is SGHAT, CDR2 FQNNGV, per germline. This CDR3 comprises 14 residues. In nucleotides, the CDR3 is TGTGCCAGCAGCTTAGGGGGGCTGAGTCAGCCCCAGCATTTT. Protein: CASSLGGLSQPQHF. The complete variable domain, with remaining parts taken from reference TRBV11-2 and TRBJ1-5, reads EAGVAQSPRYKIIEKRQSVAFWCNPISGHATLYWYQQILGQGPKLLIQFQNNGVVDDSQLPKDRFSAERLKGVDSTLKIQPAKLEDSAVYLCASSLGGLSQPQHFGDGTRLSIL.

V gene TRBV7-9 combines with J gene TRBJ2-1, with TRBD1 matching over 10 bases. The CDR3 sequence is 19 residues long. Trimming removed 5 bases from V and 2 bases from J; junction bases left unmatched: 15. CDR1 is SEHNR and CDR2 is FQNEAQ in the germline V gene (reference sequence). The CDR3 coding sequence is TGTGCCAGCAGCCCGCGTCCCGGGACAGGGGAGGGCGCCTACAATGAGCAGTTCTTC. This gives the protein CASSPRPGTGEGAYNEQFF.

The chain is built from TRBV11-2 and TRBJ1-1; D is perhaps TRBD1 (6 bases). In germline, CDR1 is SGHAT, CDR2 FQNNGV. The CDR3 is made up of 14 amino acids. V was trimmed by 5 bases and J by 2 bases, leaving 12 bases between them. The CDR3 reads CASSTKQGNTEAFF. In nucleotides, the CDR3 is TGTGCCAGCAGCACGAAACAGGGAAACACTGAAGCTTTCTTT.

The CDR3 bases are TGTGCCAGCAGTTCGTTGACAGGGAGAAATGAGCAGTTCTTC. Its protein product is CASSSLTGRNEQFF. The chain has TRBV27 and TRBJ2-1; 7 nucleotides line up with TRBD1. This CDR3 spans 14 amino acids. Unmatched junction bases numbered 7, after V lost 4 bases and J lost 7 bases. Looked up from germline, CDR1 is MNHEY and CDR2 is SMNVEV (reference sequence).

The V call is TRBV4-2, the J call TRBJ1-2, with 8 bases fitting TRBD1. This CDR3 is built from 15 residues. Germline trimming cut 4 bases from V and 0 bases from J; bases unmatched to any gene: 4. CDR1 and CDR2 (germline): LGHNA, YNFKEQ. The CDR3 region has the DNA TGTGCCAGCAGCCGGCCGGACAGGGCTAACTATGGCTACACCTTC. Its translation: CASSRPDRANYGYTF.

This clone was observed a single time. The chain couples TRBV6-4 to TRBJ1-2; TRBD1 aligns across 10 bases. V lost 7 bases, J lost 3 bases, and 8 bases stayed unmatched. CDR1 and CDR2 (germline): MRHNA, SNTAGT. The CDR3 runs 15 residues. CDR3 sequence (DNA): TGTGCCAGCACCGGGACAGGGGTCTTTCACTATGGCTACACCTTC. Translating gives CASTGTGVFHYGYTF.

The V call is TRBV5-1, the J call TRBJ2-7, with 10 bases fitting TRBD1. Per the germline V gene, CDR1 is SGHRS and CDR2 is YFSETQ. This CDR3 is built from 15 residues. The trim removed 3 bases at V and 3 bases at J, leaving 6 bases unmatched. In DNA form, the CDR3 reads TGCGCCAGCAGCTCCCGTTGGACAGGGGGCTACGAGCAGTACTTC. It specifies CASSSRWTGGYEQYF.

The rearrangement links TRBV11-2 to TRBJ2-1; D remains ambiguous. From germline, CDR1 is SGHAT and CDR2 FQNNGV. Deletions cut 4 bases from V and 0 bases from J, with 16 bases between. The CDR3 contains 17 residues. The CDR3 sequence is CASSSSFQRSSYNEQFF. The CDR3 DNA is TGTGCCAGCAGCTCATCATTTCAACGGAGCTCCTACAATGAGCAGTTCTTC.

The V call is TRBV7-8, the J call TRBJ1-5; no reliable D call. The CDR3 is 13 amino acids. Germline loops: CDR1 SGHVS, CDR2 FQNEAQ. Between the trimmed V and J ends, which lost 5 bases and 4 bases, there was a span of 9 bases. CDR3 DNA: TGTGCCAGCAGCGCTGGACTAAATCAGCCCCAGCATTTT. The encoded protein is CASSAGLNQPQHF.

The gene calls are TRBV7-9 and TRBJ1-4, with 9 positions matching TRBD1. The CDR3 is made up of 14 amino acids. Germline CDR1 SEHNR, CDR2 FQNEAQ (reference sequence). The V gene end was trimmed by 5 bases and the J gene end by 6 bases; junction bases not matched to a gene: 4. CDR3 in amino acids: CASSRTGADEKLFF. The CDR3 region has the DNA TGTGCCAGCAGCAGGACAGGGGCCGATGAAAAACTGTTTTTT.

As DNA, the CDR3 is TGTGCCAGTAGTATAGGGCCGCCGGGGGGAGAGACCCAGTACTTC. Its translation is CASSIGPPGGETQYF. This chain connects TRBV19 to TRBJ2-5, with 7 bases matching TRBD2. CDR3 size: 15 residues. The V gene end was trimmed by 1 base and the J gene end by 4 bases; junction bases not matched to a gene: 6. Germline assignment: CDR1 LNHDA and CDR2 SQIVND (reference sequence).

This chain connects TRBV2 to TRBJ1-4, with TRBD1 as a possible D gene (5 bases). The length of the CDR3 is 14 residues. Per germline, CDR1 SNHLY and CDR2 FYNNEI. V was shortened by 8 bases and J by 4 bases, with 14 bases between the two germline ends. The chain's CDR3 is CASLLGQYNEKLFF. The DNA of the CDR3 is TGTGCCAGCCTCTTGGGGCAATATAATGAAAAACTGTTTTTT.

This clone was found once. The rearrangement links TRBV12-3 or TRBV12-4 to TRBJ2-2; the D gene is possibly TRBD1 (6 bases). V was pared by 6 bases and J by 5 bases, with 10 bases between. This CDR3 spans 13 amino acids. The CDR3 here is CASRRQETGELFF. The CDR3 coding sequence is TGTGCCAGCAGACGACAGGAAACCGGGGAGCTGTTTTTT.

The chain's CDR3 is CASSPQGARNEQYF. Here the CDR3 DNA reads TGTGCCAGCAGCCCCCAGGGGGCGCGAAACGAGCAGTACTTC. The chain uses TRBV7-2 and TRBJ2-7, with 8 nucleotides matching TRBD1. This CDR3 spans 14 amino acids. The germline CDR1 and CDR2 sequences are SGHTA and FQGNSA. Unmatched junction bases numbered 8, after V lost 5 bases and J lost 5 bases.

To note about this clone: This CDR3 is also generated by other DNA sequences in the sample. The J gene is TRBJ1-5, the V gene TRBV5-1; D gene uncertain. The length of the CDR3 is 15 residues. V was pared by 1 base and J by 0 bases, with 8 bases between. CDR1 SGHRS and CDR2 YFSETQ come from the germline V gene. CDR3 DNA sequence: TGCGCCAGCAGCTTGAGCGGGGATAGCAATCAGCCCCAGCATTTT. It yields the protein CASSLSGDSNQPQHF.

The rearrangement uses TRBV11-2 and TRBJ2-2; D is ambiguous. CDR1 is SGHAT, CDR2 FQNNGV, per germline. The CDR3 consists of 13 residues. Trimming stripped 5 bases from V and 6 bases from J, with 10 bases between. The CDR3 bases are TGTGCCAGCAGCCCCCTTTTGTCCGGGGAGCTGTTTTTT. The encoded protein is CASSPLLSGELFF.

This clone was seen only a few times. The CDR3 is CASSLSKLGAYEQYF. CDR3 nucleotide sequence: TGCGCCAGCAGCTTGAGTAAATTAGGGGCCTACGAGCAGTACTTC. The chain is built from TRBV5-1 and TRBJ2-7, with D possibly TRBD1 on 5 matching bases. Trimming pared 1 base from V and 2 bases from J, leaving 13 bases between. The CDR3 length is 15 residues. Germline CDR1 is SGHRS and CDR2 is YFSETQ.

The rearrangement uses TRBV5-1 and TRBJ2-5, with 7 bases lining up with TRBD2. The CDR3 sequence is 13 residues long. The germline gives CDR1 SGHRS, CDR2 YFSETQ. V was pared by 4 bases and J by 4 bases, with 4 bases of the junction left unmatched. In nucleotides, the CDR3 is TGCGCCAGCAGCGACCCGGGGGGAGAGACCCAGTACTTC. Translated: CASSDPGGETQYF.

A few counts support this clone. The chain combines TRBV9 with TRBJ2-1; 11 bases agree with TRBD1. V trimming: 3 bases; J trimming: 3 bases; junction bases outside the gene matches: 14. CDR1 and CDR2 from the germline V gene are SGDLS and YYNGEE. This CDR3 contains 19 residues. The CDR3 loop reads CASSAPGPEGTGGYNEQFF. The CDR3 DNA follows: TGTGCCAGCAGCGCGCCGGGCCCCGAGGGGACAGGGGGCTACAATGAGCAGTTCTTC.